The rows below give T cell receptor beta chains drawn from one sample of a study of human T cells and chemical hapten exposure. Using its own MiXCR run on the RACE reads, TCRdb lists one record per CDR3 protein. The sample carries roughly 130,000 distinct CDR3 sequences, about 11% recorded once. The sample here was whole blood, taken in connection with sensitization to the hapten diphenylcyclopropenone (DPC). Source of these receptors: a woman aged 45-65 years with alopecia areata. Some clones in this sample may be carry-over from other donors' samples. Each CDR3 is given with its conserved first and last residue. A D gene is named only where the DNA matches it firmly. Part of the rows lack a size; the others show once, few, many or a class for expanded clones.

cdr3_aa cdr3_nt d_call v_call clone_size j_call
CASSPPGHLSGNTIYF TGTGCCAGCTCACCACCCGGACACCTCTCTGGAAACACCATATATTTT NA TRBV18 NA TRBJ1-3
CASSYIRGGYGYTF TGTGCCAGCAGTTATATTCGGGGGGGCTATGGCTACACCTTC NA TRBV6-5 many TRBJ1-2
CASSEIGNTEAFF TGTGCCAGCAGTGAAATTGGGAACACTGAAGCTTTCTTT NA TRBV6-1 few TRBJ1-1
CASSSWTSGGTDTQYF TGTGCCAGCAGCTCCTGGACTAGCGGGGGCACAGATACGCAGTATTTT TRBD2 TRBV7-2 few TRBJ2-3
CSARDYSGGAFSSDTQYF TGCAGTGCTAGAGATTATAGCGGGGGGGCTTTTTCTTCAGATACGCAGTATTTT TRBD2 TRBV20-1 few TRBJ2-3
CASSVIAGGQETQYF TGTGCCAGCAGCGTGATAGCGGGAGGGCAGGAGACCCAGTACTTC TRBD2 TRBV9 few TRBJ2-5
CASSEIANTEAFF TGTGCCAGCAGTGAAATAGCGAACACTGAAGCTTTCTTT NA TRBV2 NA TRBJ1-1
CASSLPVGTDNEQFF TGTGCCAGCAGCTTGCCCGTGGGAACCGACAATGAGCAGTTCTTC NA TRBV7-9 many TRBJ2-1
CASSSWTGRETQYF TGTGCCAGCAGTTCGTGGACAGGGCGAGAGACCCAGTACTTC TRBD1 TRBV28 many TRBJ2-5
CSVTTIYGYTF TGCAGCGTTACCACAATCTATGGCTACACCTTC NA TRBV29-1 many TRBJ1-2
CSAFGSGGQSYEQYF TGCAGCGCGTTTGGGTCGGGCGGGCAGAGCTACGAGCAGTACTTC NA TRBV29-1 few TRBJ2-7
CASSDATSGDTGELFF TGTGCCAGCAGTGACGCGACTAGCGGTGACACCGGGGAGCTGTTTTTT TRBD2 TRBV6-4 few TRBJ2-2
CASSQDYRQGNSHYGYTF TGTGCCAGCAGCCAAGATTATCGACAGGGGAATTCCCACTATGGCTACACCTTC TRBD1 TRBV14 few TRBJ1-2
CASSSGQSNSPLHF TGTGCCAGCAGCTCGGGACAGAGTAATTCACCCCTCCACTTT TRBD1 TRBV7-3 NA TRBJ1-6
CASSSGRVNEQFF TGTGCCAGTTCTAGCGGGAGGGTCAATGAGCAGTTCTTC TRBD2 TRBV6-2/TRBV6-3 NA TRBJ2-1
CAWRRGFGGYTF TGTGCCTGGAGACGGGGGTTCGGCGGCTACACCTTC NA TRBV30 few TRBJ1-2
CASRKGVEQYF TGCGCCAGCCGGAAGGGGGTCGAGCAGTACTTC NA TRBV4-1 NA TRBJ2-7
CASSVSGATEAFF TGTGCCAGCAGCGTAAGCGGGGCCACTGAAGCTTTCTTT NA TRBV9 many TRBJ1-1
CSVESSRSSTDTQYF TGCAGCGTTGAATCGAGCAGATCTAGCACAGATACGCAGTATTTT NA TRBV29-1 many TRBJ2-3
CASSLVQAEYEQYF TGTGCCAGCAGCTTGGTACAGGCTGAGTACGAGCAGTACTTC NA TRBV5-6 few TRBJ2-7
CSALHTEAFF TGCAGCGCACTTCACACTGAAGCTTTCTTT NA TRBV29-1 many TRBJ1-1
CASSPNARGVTDTQYF TGTGCCAGCAGCCCTAACGCGAGGGGGGTCACAGATACGCAGTATTTT NA TRBV7-2 NA TRBJ2-3
CASSEGGNTIYF TGCGCCAGCAGTGAGGGTGGAAACACCATATATTTT NA TRBV10-2 NA TRBJ1-3
CASALGLPGNEQFF TGCGCCAGCGCTCTAGGACTTCCAGGGAATGAGCAGTTCTTC NA TRBV4-1 NA TRBJ2-1
CATGVTEAFF TGTGCCACAGGGGTTACTGAAGCTTTCTTT NA TRBV5-8 many TRBJ1-1
CASNEGHYGYTF TGTGCCAGCAATGAAGGGCACTATGGCTACACCTTC NA TRBV2 NA TRBJ1-2
CASSLLTFGQGADTQYF TGTGCCAGCAGCTTACTCACCTTCGGACAGGGAGCAGATACGCAGTATTTT TRBD1 TRBV7-2 NA TRBJ2-3
CASSDSVVINTEAFF TGTGCCAGCAGCGACTCCGTAGTGATCAACACTGAAGCTTTCTTT NA TRBV6-2/TRBV6-3 few TRBJ1-1
CASSIMGTDTQYF TGTGCCAGCAGTATTATGGGCACAGATACGCAGTATTTT NA TRBV27 NA TRBJ2-3
CASSRKGALDEFF TGTGCCAGCAGTAGGAAAGGGGCCTTAGATGAGTTCTTC NA TRBV6-1 many TRBJ2-1
CSAMKRNRDRVSLGDEQYF TGCAGTGCTATGAAAAGGAACCGGGACAGGGTTTCCCTCGGGGACGAGCAGTACTTC TRBD1 TRBV20-1 NA TRBJ2-7
CASSPWTGSYTEAFF TGTGCCAGCAGCCCTTGGACAGGTTCCTACACTGAAGCTTTCTTT TRBD1 TRBV7-9 few TRBJ1-1
CASTESRGAWNEQFF TGTGCCAGCACCGAATCCCGGGGGGCGTGGAATGAGCAGTTCTTC NA TRBV6-6 NA TRBJ2-1
CSVPGTNEQFF TGCAGCGTCCCAGGAACCAATGAGCAGTTCTTC NA TRBV29-1 many TRBJ2-1
CASSQVGDTQYF TGTGCCAGCAGCCAAGTTGGAGATACGCAGTATTTT NA TRBV3-1 few TRBJ2-3
CASSVTSGRRFF TGTGCCAGCAGCGTTACTAGCGGGAGGCGGTTCTTC TRBD2 TRBV3-1 NA TRBJ2-1
CASSFTGGAGDTEAFF TGCGCCAGCAGCTTCACAGGGGGAGCGGGGGACACTGAAGCTTTCTTT TRBD1 TRBV5-1 NA TRBJ1-1